The 31 T cell receptor beta chains below come from one sample, sequenced in a study of monozygotic twins with inflammatory bowel disease (dated by TCRdb to the late 2010s). Preparation of the library involved 5' RACE. The reads were generated on an Illumina HiSeq 2500. TCRdb reprocessed the reads and assigns one entry to each CDR3 protein sequence, leaving out DNA. This specimen's table enumerates 400,000 to 500,000 distinct CDR3 sequences. The ten largest clones capture 2% to 2.5% of the sample. Material for sequencing was blood. These receptors originate from a human donor with ulcerative colitis or Crohn's disease, or a healthy co-twin of an affected twin (not recorded which).

The chain joins TRBV11-2 to TRBJ1-6. Germline CDR1 and CDR2: SGHAT and FQNNGV. This CDR3 is built from 15 residues. CDR3 loop: CASSLEAGDNSPLHF.

The chain links TRBV5-1 to TRBJ2-7; TCRdb selects TRBD2, and the lack of DNA leaves this call unchecked. The CDR3 consists of 15 residues. The germline CDR1 and CDR2 sequences are SGHRS and YFSETQ. The CDR3 here is CASSLGGDFSYEQYF.

V and J are TRBV29-1 and TRBJ2-7; TCRdb picks TRBD1, but there is no DNA to check that call. Germline V gene lookup returns CDR1 SQVTM and CDR2 ANQGSEA. There are 15 residues in the CDR3. CDR3 amino acids: CSAVYGTSTSLEQYF.

This chain joins TRBV20-1 and TRBJ2-7; TCRdb reports TRBD1, a call that lacks DNA to check it against. This CDR3 is built from 14 residues. Germline CDR1 DFQATT, CDR2 SNEGSKA (reference sequence). CDR3: CSAVLGQGVYEQYF.

The chain employs TRBV24-1 and TRBJ2-5; lacking DNA, the TRBD2 call made by TCRdb goes unchecked. CDR1 and CDR2 (germline): KGHDR, SFDVKD. The CDR3 consists of 16 residues. The CDR3 protein is CATSDVLAGGQETQYF.

The V gene is TRBV5-1, the J gene TRBJ2-1; the D call from TCRdb, TRBD2, cannot be confirmed without DNA. Germline V gene sequence: CDR1 SGHRS, CDR2 YFSETQ. There are 19 residues in the CDR3. The CDR3 region is CASSLVVVSGTHNINEQFF. Full variable domain (outside the CDR3, taken from reference TRBV5-1 and TRBJ2-1): KAGVTQTPRYLIKTRGQQVTLSCSPISGHRSVSWYQQTPGQGLQFLFEYFSETQRNKGNFPGRFSGRQFSNSRSEMNVSTLELGDSALYLCASSLVVVSGTHNINEQFFGPGTRLTVL.

This chain joins TRBV7-2 and TRBJ2-5; TCRdb reports TRBD1, a call that lacks DNA to check it against. The CDR3 contains 17 residues. Germline V lookup: CDR1 SGHTA, CDR2 FQGNSA. This CDR3 is CASSLVWTGGSRETQYF.

The chain couples TRBV28 to TRBJ1-2. Germline V gene sequence: CDR1 MDHEN, CDR2 SYDVKM. The CDR3 has 12 amino acids. The CDR3 reads CASSWISYGYTF.

This chain joins TRBV20-1 and TRBJ2-7; TCRdb gives TRBD1 as the D gene, but with no DNA this cannot be confirmed. This CDR3 contains 13 residues. Germline values: CDR1 DFQATT, CDR2 SNEGSKA (reference sequence). The CDR3 is CSAGEDRGSEQYF.

The chain employs TRBV28 and TRBJ1-5. CDR3 length equals 16 residues. Germline-derived CDR1 and CDR2 are MDHEN and SYDVKM. The CDR3 protein is CASSLWGADSNQPQHF.

This chain joins TRBV27 and TRBJ1-6; the D gene TCRdb calls, TRBD1, cannot be checked with no DNA. CDR3 length equals 15 residues. The germline V gene encodes CDR1 MNHEY and CDR2 SMNVEV (reference sequence). This CDR3 is CASRAGTGHNSPLHF.

The J gene is TRBJ2-7, the V gene TRBV11-1; TCRdb's assignment of TRBD1 cannot be checked, as there is no DNA. In germline, CDR1 is SGHAT, CDR2 FQDESV (reference sequence). This CDR3 is 19 amino acids long. CDR3 residues: CASSSFVPPRTGVTYEQYF.

The gene calls are TRBV13 and TRBJ2-1; TCRdb lists TRBD1, though no DNA is available to test this call. The CDR3 sequence is 15 residues long. CDR1 and CDR2 from the germline V gene are PRHDT and FYEKMQ (reference sequence). The CDR3 sequence is CASSSRDRGYNEQFF.

The chain couples TRBV9 to TRBJ2-7; the TCRdb call, TRBD1, lacks DNA for checking. Germline V lookup: CDR1 SGDLS, CDR2 YYNGEE. The CDR3 extends over 15 amino acids. CDR3 region: CASSVRTGPNYEQYF.

The chain employs TRBV5-1 and TRBJ2-1; without DNA, the TCRdb call of TRBD2 cannot be checked. The V gene's germline CDR1 is SGHRS and CDR2 YFSETQ. The CDR3 consists of 16 residues. The chain's CDR3 is CASSGGLAGVYNEQFF.

The chain recombines TRBV11-1 with TRBJ1-6. The CDR3 runs to 18 residues. The V gene's germline CDR1 is SGHAT and CDR2 FQDESV (reference sequence). The CDR3 sequence: CASSSELVFSGYNSPLHF.

The chain carries TRBV6-2 or TRBV6-3 and TRBJ2-1; absent DNA, TCRdb's TRBD1 call cannot be checked. The CDR3 is 12 residues long. CDR1 and CDR2 from the germline V gene are MNHEY and SVGEGT. The CDR3 reads CASRSTGREQFF.

V is TRBV5-1 and J is TRBJ2-5. In germline, CDR1 is SGHRS, CDR2 YFSETQ. The CDR3 totals 14 residues. The CDR3 protein is CASSLTDVKETQYF.

The genes are TRBV20-1 and TRBJ2-7; TCRdb's assignment of TRBD1 cannot be checked, as there is no DNA. CDR3 length: 14 residues. The germline V gene encodes CDR1 DFQATT and CDR2 SNEGSKA (reference sequence). CDR3 sequence reads: CSAALIKGYYEQYF.

This CDR3 reads CASSDQAGGPNEQFF. The rearrangement links TRBV25-1 to TRBJ2-1; TCRdb lists TRBD2, though no DNA is available to test this call. This CDR3 is 15 amino acids long. Per germline, CDR1 MGHDK and CDR2 SYGVNS.

V is TRBV18 and J is TRBJ2-2; TCRdb reports TRBD1, a call that lacks DNA to check it against. The CDR3 runs to 16 residues. Looked up from germline, CDR1 is KGHSH and CDR2 is LQKENI. The CDR3: CASSPLGTGVTGELFF.

The chain links TRBV6-1 to TRBJ2-5; the D call from TCRdb, TRBD2, cannot be confirmed without DNA. CDR1 MNHNS and CDR2 SASEGT come from the germline V gene. The CDR3 consists of 19 residues. Here the CDR3 reads CASSAPLGTSGSPGETQYF.

J is TRBJ2-1 and V is TRBV13; no DNA is available, so the TRBD2 call from TCRdb remains unchecked. Looked up from germline, CDR1 is PRHDT and CDR2 is FYEKMQ (reference sequence). There are 18 residues in the CDR3. The CDR3: CASSLVTSGSSSYNEQFF.

The rearrangement joins TRBV5-1 to TRBJ2-1; TCRdb selects TRBD2, and the lack of DNA leaves this call unchecked. CDR3 length: 17 residues. Germline V CDR1 and CDR2: SGHRS, YFSETQ. CDR3 loop: CASSPTGLAARDNEQFF.

The V and J genes are TRBV20-1 and TRBJ2-7. The CDR3 is 14 residues long. The germline V gene has CDR1 DFQATT and CDR2 SNEGSKA (reference sequence). CDR3 loop: CSADVVSGSYEQYF.

This chain links TRBV5-5 with TRBJ2-2; TCRdb selects TRBD1, and the lack of DNA leaves this call unchecked. The germline V gene has CDR1 SGHKS and CDR2 YYEKEE (reference sequence). The CDR3 runs 13 residues. CDR3 protein: CASSTLPPGELFF.

The rearrangement links TRBV20-1 to TRBJ2-5; TCRdb's D gene call, TRBD1, goes unchecked for lack of DNA. Germline V gene sequence: CDR1 DFQATT, CDR2 SNEGSKA (reference sequence). The CDR3 is 15 residues long. CDR3: CSARIRDRGWETQYF.

V is TRBV5-1 and J is TRBJ1-6. The CDR3 is 16 residues long. CDR1 SGHRS and CDR2 YFSETQ come from the germline V gene. This CDR3 reads CASAPGQGSYNSPLHF.

V gene TRBV12-3 or TRBV12-4 combines with J gene TRBJ1-5; lacking DNA, the TRBD1 call made by TCRdb goes unchecked. CDR3 length: 13 amino acids. The CDR3 is CASSWAGDQPQHF.

The J gene is TRBJ2-3, the V gene TRBV9; TCRdb indicates TRBD2, and absent DNA this call remains unverified. CDR3 length: 14 residues. Germline V gene lookup returns CDR1 SGDLS and CDR2 YYNGEE. The chain's CDR3 is CASSVRESTDTQYF.

This chain joins TRBV11-1 and TRBJ2-2; no DNA is available, so the TRBD2 call from TCRdb remains unchecked. This CDR3 spans 19 amino acids. The V gene's germline CDR1 is SGHAT and CDR2 FQDESV (reference sequence). The CDR3 spells CASSLLPSGAPPNTGELFF.